This TCR beta chain was sequenced in a study of cytomegalovirus exposure and HLA in healthy donors. Study background: Unique TCR beta sequences numbering around 110 million came from about 179 million T cells in an earlier analysis.

The PCR ran on 60 Vbeta and 13 Jbeta primers. Some clones are missing from TCRdb's copy, which holds only in-frame ones; the method was immunoSEQ multiplex PCR. The repertoire holds roughly 150,000 clones, with approximately 81% as singletons. The TCR comes from a man younger than 45 in good health and CMV-seropositive. Material for sequencing was PBMCs.

The CDR3 nucleotides read TGTGCCAGCAGCGGACATGCCACCTACGAGCAGTACTTC. Translated: CASSGHATYEQYF. V and J are TRBV6-5 and TRBJ2-7, with a tentative D call TRBD1 (5 bases). The CDR3 loop spans 13 amino acids. CDR1 and CDR2 from the germline V gene are MNHEY and SVGAGI. V shed 6 bases and J shed 2 bases, with 11 bases lying between them.